Below are 15 T cell receptor beta chains sequenced from a single sample in a study of early T cells in non-severe SARS-CoV-2 infection. TCRdb re-called the 5' RACE reads through MiXCR, storing one row per CDR3 protein. This sample has about 33,000 distinct CDR3 sequences, with about 7% found just once. Material for sequencing was whole blood. These receptors all stem from an adult who was a healthcare worker with PCR-confirmed SARS-CoV-2 infection or an uninfected control (not recorded which).

The V and J genes are TRBV10-3 and TRBJ2-7, with unresolved D. The CDR3 spans 14 residues. Germline assignment: CDR1 ENHRY and CDR2 SYGVKD. Trimming left V 3 bases short and J 8 bases short, with 17 bases between. The CDR3 region is CAISDSHSSAKQYF. The CDR3 DNA reads as TGTGCCATCAGTGACAGCCACTCGAGTGCGAAGCAGTACTTC.

The CDR3 loop is CASRQDGTSLEQFF. The CDR3 DNA sequence: TGCGCCAGCAGGCAAGACGGGACGTCGCTTGAGCAGTTCTTC. The V and J genes are TRBV5-1 and TRBJ2-1, with D perhaps matching TRBD1 or TRBD2 (5 bases each). V was clipped by 5 bases and J by 9 bases, with 18 bases between them. The germline gives CDR1 SGHRS, CDR2 YFSETQ. The CDR3 consists of 14 residues.

This clonotype was seen repeatedly, ten times or more. The chain couples TRBV3-1 to TRBJ2-7; D gene ambiguous. Trimming removed 4 bases at V and 6 bases at J, with 16 bases between. This CDR3 spans 14 amino acids. The germline V gene encodes CDR1 LGHDT and CDR2 YNNKEL (reference sequence). In nucleotides, the CDR3 is TGTGCCAGCAGCCTGGATGAGCCCGTTGTCGAGCAGTACTTC. It translates to CASSLDEPVVEQYF.

This chain uses TRBV4-1 with TRBJ2-2; D may be TRBD2 (5 bases). Trimming took off 8 bases at V and 5 bases at J, with 18 bases between the two ends. In germline, CDR1 is MGHRA, CDR2 YSYEKL. The CDR3 spans 15 residues. CDR3 protein: CASSKTVTGTGELFF. Written as DNA, the CDR3 is TGCGCCAGCTCGAAAACAGTAACGGGGACCGGGGAGCTGTTTTTT.

This clonotype appeared many times. This chain links TRBV27 with TRBJ1-4, with a tentative D call TRBD1 (6 bases). The CDR3 is 15 amino acids. Germline V gives CDR1 MNHEY, CDR2 SMNVEV (reference sequence). Trimming took off 3 bases at V and 7 bases at J, with 15 bases between the two ends. For the CDR3, the DNA is TGTGCCAGCAGTTTTCTACAGGGTGGGGGTGAAAAACTGTTTTTT. It translates to CASSFLQGGGEKLFF.

This clonotype was picked up many times. The chain combines TRBV6-4 with TRBJ2-1; tentative D call: TRBD2 (6 bases). The CDR3 consists of 16 residues. Germline CDR1 MRHNA, CDR2 SNTAGT. Trimming shortened V by 2 bases and J by 0 bases, and 11 bases separated the two germline ends. In DNA form, the CDR3 reads TGTGCCAGCAGTGACGAGGCGGGGAGCTCCTACAATGAGCAGTTCTTC. This encodes CASSDEAGSSYNEQFF.

This clonotype was recorded many times. The chain couples TRBV29-1 to TRBJ2-2; D is undetermined. Trimming pared 2 bases from V and 4 bases from J, leaving 8 bases between. CDR1 and CDR2 (germline): SQVTM, ANQGSEA. This CDR3 is 13 amino acids long. For the CDR3, the DNA is TGCAGCGTTGAACTCAAGGCCACCGGGGAGCTGTTTTTT. Translating gives CSVELKATGELFF.

There are many counts of this clonotype. This chain joins TRBV15 and TRBJ2-1, with 10 nucleotides matching TRBD2. Germline CDR1 LNHNV, CDR2 YYDKDF (reference sequence). V shed 1 base, J shed 5 bases, and the junction held 8 bases outside the gene matches. This CDR3 has 17 amino acids. The CDR3 sequence is CATSRGMGAGGNNEQFF. CDR3 DNA: TGTGCCACCAGCAGAGGCATGGGAGCGGGAGGGAACAATGAGCAGTTCTTC. Combining the CDR3 with reference TRBV15 and TRBJ2-1 gives the whole variable domain DAMVIQNPRYQVTQFGKPVTLSCSQTLNHNVMYWYQQKSSQAPKLLFHYYDKDFNNEADTPDNFQSRRPNTSFCFLDIRSPGLGDTAMYLCATSRGMGAGGNNEQFFGPGTRLTVL.

The chain has TRBV10-3 and TRBJ2-5; the match to TRBD1 covers 8 bases. Germline CDR1 ENHRY, CDR2 SYGVKD. V lost 0 bases to trimming and J lost 5 bases; unmatched junction nucleotides: 5. CDR3 length: 15 residues. CDR3 in amino acids: CAISESRGQVETQYF. The CDR3, as DNA: TGTGCCATCAGTGAGTCCAGGGGGCAAGTGGAGACCCAGTACTTC.

This clonotype was detected ten times or more. This rearrangement joins TRBV6-6 to TRBJ1-5, with 10 bases fitting TRBD1. V dropped 4 bases and J dropped 1; count of bases not matched to a gene: 4. Germline CDR1 reads MNHNY; CDR2 reads SVGAGI (reference sequence). The CDR3 consists of 16 residues. CDR3 DNA sequence: TGTGCCAGCAGTTCCGGGACAGGGGCAAGCAATCAGCCCCAGCATTTT. It specifies CASSSGTGASNQPQHF.

This clonotype was counted at least ten times. The J gene is TRBJ1-6, the V gene TRBV20-1; D is unclear. V lost 6 bases to trimming and J lost 4 bases, with 16 bases between them. Germline V lookup: CDR1 DFQATT, CDR2 SNEGSKA (reference sequence). The CDR3 extends over 15 amino acids. Here the CDR3 DNA reads TGCAGTGCCCTTGGGTGGGGAGGATATAATTCACCCCTCCACTTT. Residues: CSALGWGGYNSPLHF.

This clonotype came up many times. The J gene is TRBJ2-2, the V gene TRBV7-3; the D is unclear. The CDR3 is 13 residues long. CDR1 is SGHTA, CDR2 FQGTGA, per germline. V lost 5 bases and J 7 bases, leaving 11 bases between the germline ends. CDR3 DNA sequence: TGTGCCAGCAGCCCCATCGTTGGCGGGGAGCTGTTTTTT. Translating gives CASSPIVGGELFF.

The V gene is TRBV12-3 or TRBV12-4, the J gene TRBJ2-2, with 9 bases matching TRBD1. With V trimmed by 5 bases and J by 5 bases, 6 bases remained unmatched. This CDR3 has 15 amino acids. The CDR3 region is CASSGTGSRTGELFF. The CDR3 nucleotides read TGTGCCAGCAGTGGGACAGGGAGTCGGACCGGGGAGCTGTTTTTT.

This clonotype qualifies as medium-sized (0.01 to 0.1%). This sequence joins TRBV27 and TRBJ2-7; tentatively, D is TRBD2 (7 bases). Germline CDR1 reads MNHEY; CDR2 reads SMNVEV (reference sequence). The CDR3 totals 16 residues. Deletions cut 2 bases from V and 2 bases from J, with 16 bases between. This CDR3 is CASSLRPGGPTYEQYF. The CDR3 DNA sequence: TGTGCCAGCAGTTTACGCCCCGGGGGGCCAACCTACGAGCAGTACTTC.

Many counts were recorded for this clonotype. The chain joins TRBV20-1 to TRBJ2-1, with D unresolved. The length of the CDR3 is 12 residues. The germline V gene encodes CDR1 DFQATT and CDR2 SNEGSKA (reference sequence). The V end was cut by 3 bases, the J end by 5 bases, with 8 bases between. The CDR3, as DNA: TGCAGTGCTAGTCGTAGGGACAATGAGCAGTTCTTC. Its protein is CSASRRDNEQFF.